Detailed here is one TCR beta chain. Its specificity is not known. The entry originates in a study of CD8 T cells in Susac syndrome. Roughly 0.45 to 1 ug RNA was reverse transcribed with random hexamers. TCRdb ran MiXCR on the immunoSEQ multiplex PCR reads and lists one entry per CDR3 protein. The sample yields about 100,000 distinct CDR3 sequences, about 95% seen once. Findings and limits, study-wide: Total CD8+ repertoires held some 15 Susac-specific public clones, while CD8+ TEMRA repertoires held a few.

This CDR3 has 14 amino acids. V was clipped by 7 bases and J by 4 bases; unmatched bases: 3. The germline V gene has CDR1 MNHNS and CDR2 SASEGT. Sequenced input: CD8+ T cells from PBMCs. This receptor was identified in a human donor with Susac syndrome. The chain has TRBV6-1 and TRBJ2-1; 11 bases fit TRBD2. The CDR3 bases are TGTGCCAGCACCATAGCGGGGGGGTACAATGAGCAGTTCTTC. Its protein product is CASTIAGGYNEQFF.